One sample yielded the 8 T cell receptor beta chains listed below, sequenced in a study of cytomegalovirus exposure and HLA in healthy donors. Assay used: immunoSEQ multiplex PCR; TCRdb lists only in-frame clones, some missing. The table shows tens of thousands of clones, with about 95% occurring only once. Sequencing was carried out using PBMCs. The origin of the receptors is a man aged 18 to 29 in good health and CMV-seronegative.

The chain is built from TRBV7-3 and TRBJ2-3, with D perhaps TRBD2 (5 bases). The CDR3 is 14 amino acids. V dropped 6 bases and J dropped 4 bases, with 14 bases sitting between them. Germline assignment: CDR1 SGHTA and CDR2 FQGTGA. The CDR3 loop is CASSPEATADTQYF. CDR3 coding DNA: TGTGCCAGCAGTCCGGAGGCCACGGCAGATACGCAGTATTTT.

The count of this clone is one. The chain recombines TRBV28 with TRBJ1-3; 9 bases fit TRBD1. The CDR3 sequence is 16 residues long. With 6 bases clipped from V and 1 base from J, the junction kept 7 bases outside the gene matches. CDR1 is MDHEN, CDR2 SYDVKM, per germline. The CDR3 nucleotides read TGTGCCAGCAGGAGGACAGGGGCTCATTCTGGAAACACCATATATTTT. The encoded protein is CASRRTGAHSGNTIYF. The full variable domain, in which reference TRBV28 and TRBJ1-3 provide the parts outside the CDR3, is DVKVTQSSRYLVKRTGEKVFLECVQDMDHENMFWYRQDPGLGLRLIYFSYDVKMKEKGDIPEGYSVSREKKERFSLILESASTNQTSMYLCASRRTGAHSGNTIYFGEGSWLTVV.

Written as DNA, the CDR3 is TGCGCCAGCAGCCCCTGGCTAGCGGGAGCGGGAGAGACCCAGTACTTC. Protein sequence: CASSPWLAGAGETQYF. The chain is built from TRBV4-1 and TRBJ2-5; 10 nucleotides agree with TRBD2. This CDR3 contains 16 residues. V was clipped by 4 bases and J by 4 bases; unmatched bases: 9. CDR1 and CDR2 from the germline V gene are MGHRA and YSYEKL.

The chain couples TRBV28 to TRBJ2-7, with D unresolved. The CDR3 spans 14 residues. The V end was cut by 4 bases, the J end by 6 bases, with 16 bases between. In germline, CDR1 is MDHEN, CDR2 SYDVKM. CDR3 region: CASSSLEAPPEQYF. The CDR3 nucleotides are TGTGCCAGCAGTTCCCTGGAAGCGCCCCCCGAGCAGTACTTC.

The chain carries TRBV14 and TRBJ2-2; no reliable D call. V lost 1 base to trimming and J lost 1 base, with 10 bases between them. CDR1 is SGHDN, CDR2 FVKESK, per germline. The CDR3 loop spans 16 amino acids. DNA of the CDR3: TGTGCCAGCAGCCAAGGGCGGCGGTTGAACACCGGGGAGCTGTTTTTT. Its translation: CASSQGRRLNTGELFF.

This rearrangement joins TRBV28 to TRBJ2-2; the D is unclear. The CDR3 runs to 16 residues. Germline V lookup: CDR1 MDHEN, CDR2 SYDVKM. The V and J ends lost 6 bases and 1 base respectively, with 15 bases between them. The CDR3 region is CASSPMISLNTGELFF. Written as DNA, the CDR3 is TGTGCCAGCAGCCCGATGATATCACTGAACACCGGGGAGCTGTTTTTT.

The chain employs TRBV7-2 and TRBJ2-7, with 9 positions matching TRBD2. The CDR3 extends over 15 amino acids. V lost 2 bases to trimming and J lost 6 bases; unmatched junction nucleotides: 8. Germline V CDR1 and CDR2: SGHTA, FQGNSA. CDR3 DNA sequence: TGTGCCAGCAGCTTATACAGAGCGGGAGGAGGCGAGCAGTACTTC. Translation: CASSLYRAGGGEQYF. The variable domain in full, completed from reference TRBV7-2 and TRBJ2-7, reads GAGVSQSPSNKVTEKGKDVELRCDPISGHTALYWYRQSLGQGLEFLIYFQGNSAPDKSGLPSDRFSAERTGGSVSTLTIQRTQQEDSAVYLCASSLYRAGGGEQYFGPGTRLTVT.

This chain connects TRBV6-1 to TRBJ1-2; 10 nucleotides line up with TRBD1. Germline V gene sequence: CDR1 MNHNS, CDR2 SASEGT. With V trimmed by 1 base and J by 4 bases, 3 bases remained unmatched. The CDR3 has 15 amino acids. This CDR3 is CASSEGQGASYGYTF. The CDR3, as DNA: TGTGCCAGCAGTGAAGGACAGGGGGCTAGCTATGGCTACACCTTC.